One sample yielded the 25 T cell receptor beta chains listed below, sequenced in a study of blood T cell repertoires in COVID-19 (dated by TCRdb to 2018 to 2020). Libraries were prepared through the immunoSEQ multiplex PCR assay. TCRdb holds this immuneACCESS table with in-frame rearrangements only. Some clones are missing; in checked studies, unresolved V genes explain under half, and the rest has no known cause. Present in this sample are roughly 200,000 clones, approximately 86% of which were seen just once. The top ten constitute 3.5% to 5.5% of the sample. The sequenced sample was PBMCs or T cells enriched from blood (not recorded which). These receptor sequences come from a woman aged 25 to 45 who had been exposed to COVID-19.

The chain couples TRBV5-1 to TRBJ2-2; a weak D match, TRBD2 (5 bases). Trimming cost V 2 bases and J 1 base, with 12 bases left between them. The germline gives CDR1 SGHRS, CDR2 YFSETQ. This CDR3 contains 16 residues. DNA of the CDR3: TGCGCCAGCAGCTTCCGTTCTGAGGGGAACACCGGGGAGCTGTTTTTT. The encoded protein is CASSFRSEGNTGELFF.

The J gene is TRBJ1-5, the V gene TRBV3-1 (or the pseudogene TRBV3-2); D is undetermined. The germline V gene has CDR1 LGHDT and CDR2 YNNKEL (reference sequence). Deletions cut 1 base from V and 7 bases from J, with 14 bases between. The CDR3 is 15 residues long. The CDR3 DNA follows: TGTGCCAGCAGCCAAGGTTTCGGGGTAGACCAGCCCCAGCATTTT. Amino acid sequence: CASSQGFGVDQPQHF.

The J gene is TRBJ2-1, the V gene TRBV24-1; 10 nucleotides match TRBD2. This CDR3 spans 17 amino acids. The junction had 10 bases not matched to a gene; V was cut back by 3 bases and J by 6 bases. Germline loops: CDR1 KGHDR, CDR2 SFDVKD. The CDR3 nucleotides read TGTGCCACCAGTGATCCCTATAGCGGGGGGCTACTCAATGAGCAGTTCTTC. It translates to CATSDPYSGGLLNEQFF.

The CDR3 reads CASSLVVRAEQYF. CDR3 sequence (DNA): TGCGCCAGCAGCTTGGTTGTCAGGGCGGAGCAGTACTTC. The chain couples TRBV5-1 to TRBJ2-7; D may be TRBD1 (5 bases). The ends were cut back, 0 bases at V and 7 bases at J, with 11 bases in the middle. The CDR3 is 13 residues long. Germline loops: CDR1 SGHRS, CDR2 YFSETQ.

The rearrangement joins TRBV24-1 to TRBJ1-2, with TRBD1 matching 7 bases. The CDR3 is 12 amino acids. V was pared by 7 bases and J by 10 bases, with 8 bases of the junction left unmatched. Per the germline V gene, CDR1 is KGHDR and CDR2 is SFDVKD. CDR3 nucleotides: TGTGCCACCAGCTCGACAGGGCGGGTCTACACCTTC. This translates into CATSSTGRVYTF.

In this sample, this clone turned up once. The V and J genes are TRBV7-9 and TRBJ1-1; D remains unclear. Per the germline V gene, CDR1 is SEHNR and CDR2 is FQNEAQ (reference sequence). Trimming took 5 bases from V and 10 from J, leaving 23 bases between them. The CDR3 has 15 amino acids. The CDR3 DNA reads as TGTGCCAGCAGCCCCTTCTTCCTAAGAAAAGGAGGAGCTTTCTTT. Translated, it gives CASSPFFLRKGGAFF.

The V call is TRBV14, the J call TRBJ1-4; 7 nucleotides agree with TRBD1. CDR1 and CDR2 (germline): SGHDN, FVKESK. V lost 2 bases, J lost 4 bases, and 4 bases stayed unmatched. This CDR3 comprises 15 residues. This CDR3 is CASSQRDRVNEKLFF. In nucleotides, the CDR3 is TGTGCCAGCAGCCAAAGGGACAGAGTTAATGAAAAACTGTTTTTT.

This rearrangement joins TRBV7-8 to TRBJ1-5; the D gene is possibly TRBD1 (5 bases). The germline gives CDR1 SGHVS, CDR2 FQNEAQ. Trimming took off 5 bases at V and 5 bases at J, with 13 bases between the two ends. The CDR3 covers 14 residues. CDR3: CASSRRPGHQPQHF. CDR3 coding DNA: TGTGCCAGCAGCCGTAGACCAGGGCATCAGCCCCAGCATTTT.

Concerning this clone: A read error may account for a junction end that differs from germline. The CDR3: CASSSWGSGTGTNGYTF. In nucleotides, the CDR3 is TGTGCTAGCAGCTCGTGGGGCTCCGGGACAGGTACAAATGGCTACACCTTC. V gene TRBV7-7 combines with J gene TRBJ1-2; TRBD1 agrees at 8 bases. Germline CDR1 and CDR2: SSHAT and FNYEAQ (reference sequence). This CDR3 comprises 17 residues.

This clone was seen just once. J is TRBJ1-6 and V is TRBV5-6, with D possibly matching TRBD1 (5 bases). V was pared by 5 bases and J by 7 bases, with 10 bases between. Germline assignment: CDR1 SGHDT and CDR2 YYEEEE. The CDR3 runs 13 residues. The CDR3 coding sequence is TGTGCCAGCAGGGGGGAGGGGAATTCACCCCTCCACTTT. Protein: CASRGEGNSPLHF.

V usage is TRBV19 and J usage is TRBJ2-7; a weak D match, TRBD2 (6 bases). This CDR3 region has 13 residues. Deletions cut 6 bases from V and 3 bases from J, with 12 bases between. Germline lookup yields CDR1 LNHDA and CDR2 SQIVND (reference sequence). CDR3 sequence (DNA): TGTGCCAGTAGGCCAATGGGGGGCTACGAGCAGTACTTC. Translation gives CASRPMGGYEQYF.

This chain joins TRBV27 and TRBJ2-2; maybe TRBD1 (6 bases). The germline V and J ends were trimmed by 1 base and 1 base, with 7 bases remaining between them. The CDR3 is 15 residues long. Looked up from germline, CDR1 is MNHEY and CDR2 is SMNVEV (reference sequence). Written as DNA, the CDR3 is TGTGCCAGCAGTTTATTGACAGGGAACACCGGGGAGCTGTTTTTT. Protein sequence: CASSLLTGNTGELFF.

The V and J genes are TRBV10-3 and TRBJ1-2, with unresolved D. The CDR3 contains 13 residues. V dropped 4 bases and J dropped 4 bases, with 10 bases sitting between them. Germline values: CDR1 ENHRY, CDR2 SYGVKD. The DNA of the CDR3 is TGTGCCATCAGTGCAGAGCGGTCCTATGGCTACACCTTC. Encoded protein: CAISAERSYGYTF.

The chain uses TRBV28 and TRBJ1-1, with 9 positions matching TRBD1. V gave up 8 bases and J gave up 3 bases; unmatched junction bases: 4. The CDR3 spans 13 residues. Germline V gene data show CDR1 as MDHEN and CDR2 as SYDVKM. CDR3 coding DNA: TGTGCCAGCCGGACAGGGGTTTACACTGAAGCTTTCTTT. It encodes CASRTGVYTEAFF.

The chain carries TRBV27 and TRBJ1-2; unclear D gene. The CDR3 sequence is 14 residues long. Germline lookup yields CDR1 MNHEY and CDR2 SMNVEV (reference sequence). The V gene lost 0 bases and the J gene lost 6 bases, with 11 bases spanning the gap. CDR3 nucleotide sequence: TGTGCCAGCAGTTTATCGTTGCCAGAAGATGGCTACACCTTC. Its translation is CASSLSLPEDGYTF.

V usage is TRBV6-5 and J usage is TRBJ2-5, with a tentative D call TRBD1 (6 bases). Trimming removed 6 bases at V and 7 bases at J, with 9 bases between. CDR1 and CDR2 from the germline V gene are MNHEY and SVGAGI. This CDR3 is built from 11 residues. The CDR3, as DNA: TGTGCCAGCAGAATAGGGGGGACCCAGTACTTC. Protein sequence: CASRIGGTQYF.

The CDR3 sequence is CASSSDRVGSYEQYF. In nucleotides, the CDR3 is TGTGCCAGCAGTTCAGACAGGGTTGGGTCCTACGAGCAGTACTTC. V gene TRBV6-5 combines with J gene TRBJ2-7; 7 nucleotides align to TRBD1. This CDR3 contains 15 residues. V was clipped by 4 bases and J by 1 base; unmatched bases: 7. CDR1 MNHEY and CDR2 SVGAGI come from the germline V gene.

This chain links TRBV2 with TRBJ1-6, with 12 nucleotides matching TRBD1. J was trimmed by 8 bases and V by 6 bases; bases with no gene match: 11. The CDR3 is made up of 17 amino acids. Germline V CDR1 and CDR2: SNHLY, FYNNEI. The CDR3 loop reads CASRAGTGGFLYSPLHF. CDR3 nucleotide sequence: TGTGCCAGCAGGGCCGGGACAGGGGGCTTCCTATATTCACCCCTCCACTTT.

The chain has TRBV3-1 (or the pseudogene TRBV3-2) and TRBJ2-1; perhaps TRBD1 as D (6 bases). V was shortened by 7 bases and J by 6 bases, with 19 bases between the two germline ends. Germline assignment: CDR1 LGHDT and CDR2 YNNKEL (reference sequence). The CDR3 has 15 residues. The CDR3 protein is CASNPDSALSNEQFF. CDR3 coding DNA: TGTGCCAGCAACCCGGACAGTGCCCTGTCCAATGAGCAGTTCTTC.

This clone appeared once. The J gene is TRBJ1-1, the V gene TRBV6-5; D gene unclear. Germline CDR1 is MNHEY and CDR2 is SVGAGI. V lost 0 bases and J 7 bases, leaving 9 bases between the germline ends. CDR3 size: 13 residues. This CDR3 is CASSYSNGFEAFF. CDR3 sequence (DNA): TGTGCCAGCAGTTACTCGAACGGGTTTGAAGCTTTCTTT.

The chain combines TRBV6-5 with TRBJ1-5, with 8 bases fitting TRBD1. Looked up from germline, CDR1 is MNHEY and CDR2 is SVGAGI. The CDR3 contains 15 residues. The J segment lost 1 base and the V segment lost 9 bases, leaving 8 bases of the junction unmatched. The CDR3 region has the DNA TGTGCCAGTCTGACAGGGGAGCGAAGCAATCAGCCCCAGCATTTT. It yields the protein CASLTGERSNQPQHF.

This clone was picked up a small number of times. This chain joins TRBV5-1 and TRBJ2-5, with TRBD2 identical over 16 bases. The CDR3 contains 18 residues. Germline values: CDR1 SGHRS, CDR2 YFSETQ. V was clipped by 2 bases and J by 5 bases; unmatched bases: 9. In DNA form, the CDR3 reads TGCGCCAGCAGCTTATCCGGGACTAGCGGGGGGGCCCGGGAGACCCAGTACTTC. Its protein product is CASSLSGTSGGARETQYF.

The chain employs TRBV7-3 and TRBJ2-7, with TRBD2 as a possible D gene (6 bases). The V end lost 5 bases, the J end lost 7 bases, and 15 bases lay between the germline ends. Per the germline V gene, CDR1 is SGHTA and CDR2 is FQGTGA. This CDR3 contains 13 residues. The CDR3 is CASSQGEAREQYF. The DNA of the CDR3 is TGTGCCAGCAGCCAAGGGGAGGCTCGGGAGCAGTACTTC.

This rearrangement joins TRBV2 to TRBJ1-2; TRBD1 aligns across 8 bases. Per germline, CDR1 SNHLY and CDR2 FYNNEI. The length of the CDR3 is 14 residues. After removal of 5 bases from V and 3 bases from J, the junction contained 5 bases not matched to a gene. The CDR3 DNA follows: TGTGCCAGCAGTTATCCGGGACAGGACTATGGCTACACCTTC. Protein product: CASSYPGQDYGYTF.

The gene calls are TRBV5-1 and TRBJ2-7, with TRBD2 identical over 8 bases. After removal of 0 bases from V and 3 bases from J, the junction contained 8 bases not matched to a gene. Per the germline V gene, CDR1 is SGHRS and CDR2 is YFSETQ. The CDR3 has 16 amino acids. CDR3 sequence reads: CASSLDSGGGIYEQYF. The DNA of the CDR3 is TGCGCCAGCAGCTTGGACTCGGGCGGGGGGATCTACGAGCAGTACTTC.